This T cell receptor (beta chain) was documented in a study of HIV-infected patients and healthy controls. Study-level results: Healthy control repertoires had roughly threefold more distinct CDR3s than untreated HIV+ repertoires, and higher Shannon diversity. HIV-infected repertoires had significantly higher mean Gini indices than controls, possibly reflecting oligoclonality.

Approximately 510 ng RNA was reverse transcribed with alpha and beta constant-region primers. Separate chain-specific third strand synthesis with multiplexing indices produced the alpha and beta libraries. Priming off the SP2 site generated the second strand. Each CDR3 protein is one row after TCRdb ran MiXCR on the 5' RACE reads. The sample lists roughly 15,000 distinct CDR3 sequences, 7.5% to 10% occurring once. There are many counts of this clonotype. Antigen specificity is unknown. Germline CDR1 reads LNHDA; CDR2 reads SQIVND (reference sequence). CDR3 size: 15 residues. V lost 6 bases and J 4 bases, leaving 18 bases between the germline ends. All unsorted peripheral T cells were captured because whole blood was used without fractionation.

The clonotype comes from an adult in good health. The material sequenced was blood. The rearrangement joins TRBV19 to TRBJ1-2; D may be TRBD1 (6 bases). CDR3 sequence (DNA): TGTGCCAGTAGCCTCCTCTCCCGGGACACCTATGGCTACACCTTC. Its translation is CASSLLSRDTYGYTF.